The 28 T cell receptor beta chains in this list originate from one sample, sequenced in a study of CD8 T cells in ankylosing spondylitis. TCRdb analysed the 5' RACE reads with MiXCR anew, one entry per CDR3 protein. Among roughly 130,000 distinct CDR3 sequences listed, about 6.4% were seen once. Sequencing was done on a sample of blood, either unsorted or a sorted T cell fraction (not recorded which). The receptor set was obtained from a male donor with ankylosing spondylitis or in good health (not recorded which).

This clonotype was seen at least ten times. The genes are TRBV7-2 and TRBJ1-1, with D unclear. Germline V CDR1 and CDR2: SGHTA, FQGNSA. Trimming removed 5 bases from V and 2 bases from J, with 9 bases in between. This CDR3 contains 13 residues. This chain's CDR3 is CASSRGINTEAFF. As DNA, the CDR3 is TGTGCCAGCAGCCGGGGTATAAACACTGAAGCTTTCTTT.

This clonotype was observed many times. The chain couples TRBV20-1 to TRBJ1-5; tentative D call: TRBD1 (5 bases). Trimming left V 8 bases short and J 4 bases short, with 12 bases between. This CDR3 has 12 residues. Germline-derived CDR1 and CDR2 are DFQATT and SNEGSKA (reference sequence). The CDR3 DNA sequence: TGCAGTACGGGGGGGATAAATCAGCCCCAGCATTTT. It translates to CSTGGINQPQHF.

Many counts were recorded for this clonotype. The V and J genes are TRBV5-1 and TRBJ1-1, with a weak D call TRBD1 (6 bases). V was cut by 4 bases and J by 0 bases, with 10 bases left in between. Germline CDR1 is SGHRS and CDR2 is YFSETQ. The CDR3 sequence is 14 residues long. The CDR3 sequence is CASSGGTLNTEAFF. The CDR3 DNA is TGCGCCAGCAGCGGCGGGACACTGAACACTGAAGCTTTCTTT.

This clonotype has ten or more counts. This chain uses TRBV20-1 with TRBJ2-2; 10 nucleotides line up with TRBD2. CDR1 and CDR2 (germline): DFQATT, SNEGSKA (reference sequence). There are 16 residues in the CDR3. V lost 6 bases and J lost 8; bases outside the gene matches: 15. CDR3 in DNA: TGCAGTGCCACCCCGGGACTAGCGACCATAAATGGGGAGCTGTTTTTT. It is translated as CSATPGLATINGELFF.

This clonotype was seen at least ten times. V and J are TRBV15 and TRBJ2-3, with TRBD1 matching 8 bases. Trimming cost V 0 bases and J 11 bases; bases outside gene matches: 4. This CDR3 is 13 amino acids long. Germline-derived CDR1 and CDR2 are LNHNV and YYDKDF (reference sequence). The CDR3 sequence is CATSRDGQGGQYF. The CDR3 nucleotides are TGTGCCACCAGCAGAGATGGACAGGGAGGGCAGTATTTT.

This clonotype was counted ten times or more. The chain carries TRBV4-3 and TRBJ2-1; 8 nucleotides align to TRBD1. V gave up 0 bases and J gave up 4 bases; unmatched junction bases: 5. This CDR3 is 16 amino acids long. The V gene's germline CDR1 is LGHNA and CDR2 YSLEER. CDR3 nucleotides: TGCGCCAGCAGCCAAGATGGGACAGGAGGGTACAATGAGCAGTTCTTC. Protein product: CASSQDGTGGYNEQFF.

Ten or more counts support this clonotype. V gene TRBV20-1 combines with J gene TRBJ1-2, with a weak D call TRBD1 (5 bases). V was cut by 3 bases and J by 3 bases, with 11 bases left in between. The CDR3 spans 13 residues. Germline V gene sequence: CDR1 DFQATT, CDR2 SNEGSKA (reference sequence). The CDR3 DNA is TGCAGTGCTAGCGCGGGGACCGACTATGGCTACACCTTC. This translates into CSASAGTDYGYTF.

This clonotype was seen ten or more times. The CDR3 DNA sequence: TGTGCCAGCAGCACACAGCCTGACAGAAGAATATCCTACGAGCAGTACTTC. It specifies CASSTQPDRRISYEQYF. The chain has TRBV7-2 and TRBJ2-7; possible D gene TRBD1, 5 bases. The V end lost 5 bases, the J end lost 1 base, and 21 bases lay between the germline ends. Germline V gene data show CDR1 as SGHTA and CDR2 as FQGNSA. CDR3 length: 17 amino acids.

This clonotype was observed at least ten times. The rearrangement links TRBV20-1 to TRBJ2-5; D ambiguous. The V gene's germline CDR1 is DFQATT and CDR2 SNEGSKA (reference sequence). The CDR3 has 10 residues. V was cut by 5 bases and J by 4 bases, with 5 bases left in between. Here the CDR3 DNA reads TGCAGTGCTCCAGCAGAGACCCAGTACTTC. Translation: CSAPAETQYF.

This chain connects TRBV12-3 or TRBV12-4 to TRBJ2-2; TRBD1 matches at 7 bases. The CDR3 consists of 15 residues. V dropped 6 bases and J dropped 4; count of bases not matched to a gene: 8. The chain's CDR3 is CASRTQGPVTGELFF. For the CDR3, the DNA is TGTGCCAGCAGAACACAGGGGCCTGTCACCGGGGAGCTGTTTTTT.

J is TRBJ2-1 and V is TRBV12-5, with a weak D call TRBD2 (6 bases). The CDR3 is 14 residues long. CDR1 and CDR2 (germline): LGHNT, FRNRAP. The V end was cut by 8 bases, the J end by 4 bases, with 15 bases between. The CDR3 is CASNIPGLYNEQFF. The CDR3 DNA reads as TGTGCTAGTAACATACCGGGACTTTACAATGAGCAGTTCTTC. Full variable domain (remainder filled in from reference TRBV12-5 and TRBJ2-1): DARVTQTPRHKVTEMGQEVTMRCQPILGHNTVFWYRQTMMQGLELLAYFRNRAPLDDSGMPKDRFSAEMPDATLATLKIQPSEPRDSAVYFCASNIPGLYNEQFFGPGTRLTVL.

On this clonotype itself: A much more abundant neighbour one base away suggests this may be a read error. The V gene is TRBV7-2, the J gene TRBJ2-7; D gene unclear. CDR3 size: 11 residues. CDR1 SGHTA and CDR2 FQGNSA come from the germline V gene. V lost 5 bases to trimming and J lost 5 bases, with 7 bases between them. CDR3 loop: CASSRWDEQYF. The CDR3 nucleotides read TGTGCCAGCAGCCGGTGGGACGAGCAGTACTTC.

This clonotype came up many times. V gene TRBV15 combines with J gene TRBJ1-2; D is unresolved. V lost 5 bases to trimming and J lost 8 bases, with 15 bases between them. CDR1 is LNHNV, CDR2 YYDKDF, per germline (reference sequence). The CDR3 loop spans 13 amino acids. Written as DNA, the CDR3 is TGTGCCACCAGCGTTACATCCTTTTCGGGCTACACCTTC. It codes for CATSVTSFSGYTF.

This clonotype has ten or more counts. The rearrangement uses TRBV27 and TRBJ2-1; the match to TRBD2 covers 8 bases. Germline CDR1 is MNHEY and CDR2 is SMNVEV (reference sequence). The J segment lost 0 bases and the V segment lost 3 bases, leaving 4 bases of the junction unmatched. The CDR3 covers 16 residues. CDR3 DNA: TGTGCCAGCAGTTTCGGCGGGAGGAGCTCCTACAATGAGCAGTTCTTC. It is translated as CASSFGGRSSYNEQFF.

This clonotype appeared a few times. The chain carries TRBV25-1 and TRBJ2-7; 7 bases are shared with TRBD1. In germline, CDR1 is MGHDK, CDR2 SYGVNS. V lost 6 bases and J lost 5; bases outside the gene matches: 7. CDR3 size: 13 residues. CDR3 sequence (DNA): TGTGCCAGCAGCCAGACAGGGTGGAACGAGCAGTACTTC. Its translation: CASSQTGWNEQYF.

This clonotype was observed at least ten times. The V gene is TRBV27, the J gene TRBJ2-1, with D unresolved. The CDR3 is made up of 15 amino acids. From germline, CDR1 is MNHEY and CDR2 SMNVEV (reference sequence). V was shortened by 4 bases and J by 10 bases, with 20 bases between the two germline ends. CDR3 DNA: TGTGCCAGCAGTTACGTCAGAGAGGCCGCCTGGGAGCAGTTCTTC. This sequence encodes CASSYVREAAWEQFF.

In this sample, this clonotype turned up many times. The chain recombines TRBV6-1 with TRBJ2-1; TRBD2 matches 9 bases. CDR1 is MNHNS, CDR2 SASEGT, per germline. V was clipped by 6 bases and J by 7 bases; unmatched bases: 13. The CDR3 runs to 16 residues. This CDR3 is CASSESDLAGLNEQFF. CDR3 nucleotides: TGTGCCAGCAGCGAGAGCGATCTAGCGGGATTAAATGAGCAGTTCTTC.

The table lists this clonotype with a few counts. The chain employs TRBV28 and TRBJ2-1; TRBD2 aligns across 16 bases. There are 17 residues in the CDR3. J gave up 6 bases and V 9 bases, and 11 bases lay outside the gene matches. Germline CDR1 MDHEN, CDR2 SYDVKM. CDR3 sequence reads: CASPPGLAGGRANEQFF. The CDR3 bases are TGTGCCAGTCCCCCGGGACTAGCGGGGGGGCGGGCCAATGAGCAGTTCTTC.

There are a few counts of this clonotype. This chain connects TRBV5-1 to TRBJ2-3; 12 nucleotides agree with TRBD2. With 6 bases clipped from V and 6 bases from J, the junction kept 8 bases outside the gene matches. CDR3 length equals 15 residues. Per germline, CDR1 SGHRS and CDR2 YFSETQ. CDR3 nucleotides: TGCGCCAGCACCAGACTAGCGGGAGCTGTGGATACGCAGTATTTT. Residues: CASTRLAGAVDTQYF.

At least ten counts were recorded for this clonotype. The CDR3 loop reads CASSLWSNREETQYF. Here the CDR3 DNA reads TGTGCCAGCAGCTTATGGTCCAACAGGGAAGAGACCCAGTACTTC. The chain recombines TRBV7-2 with TRBJ2-5; D is perhaps TRBD1 (6 bases). This CDR3 is built from 15 residues. CDR1 is SGHTA and CDR2 is FQGNSA in the germline V gene. Trimming stripped 2 bases from V and 3 bases from J, with 13 bases between.

This clonotype was seen ten or more times. J is TRBJ1-3 and V is TRBV9, with D unclear. V shed 4 bases and J shed 1 base, with 6 bases lying between them. Germline CDR1 is SGDLS and CDR2 is YYNGEE. CDR3 length: 13 amino acids. The CDR3 spells CASSSRSGNTIYF. For the CDR3, the DNA is TGTGCCAGCAGCTCCCGATCTGGAAACACCATATATTTT.

This clonotype showed up many times. The chain recombines TRBV5-1 with TRBJ1-1; D is unclear. Trimming took off 4 bases at V and 1 base at J, with 11 bases between the two ends. From germline, CDR1 is SGHRS and CDR2 YFSETQ. The CDR3 is 14 residues long. Here the CDR3 reads CASSPNPPNTEAFF. As DNA, the CDR3 is TGCGCCAGCAGCCCCAATCCCCCGAACACTGAAGCTTTCTTT.

This clonotype was found many times. This chain connects TRBV20-1 to TRBJ1-6; 7 nucleotides line up with TRBD1. Germline CDR1 reads DFQATT; CDR2 reads SNEGSKA (reference sequence). The V segment lost 5 bases and the J segment 7 bases; nucleotides outside the gene matches: 2. The length of the CDR3 is 12 residues. CDR3 nucleotide sequence: TGCAGTGCTCTCAGGGGGAATTCACCCCTCCACTTT. As protein: CSALRGNSPLHF.

This clonotype was seen many times. The chain is built from TRBV4-3 and TRBJ2-1, with TRBD2 matching 9 bases. Trimming at V came to 4 bases and at J to 5 bases, leaving 9 bases not matched to a gene. Germline loops: CDR1 LGHNA, CDR2 YSLEER. The CDR3 covers 16 residues. CDR3 residues: CASSRGTGLADNEQFF. DNA for the CDR3: TGCGCCAGCAGCCGAGGGACGGGACTAGCTGACAATGAGCAGTTCTTC.

This clonotype was seen ten or more times. This chain uses TRBV20-1 with TRBJ2-7; tentative D call: TRBD2 (7 bases). Trimming took 1 base from V and 2 from J, leaving 21 bases between them. This CDR3 is built from 17 residues. Germline V lookup: CDR1 DFQATT, CDR2 SNEGSKA (reference sequence). The chain's CDR3 is CSARAAAGAKLPYEQYF. CDR3 sequence (DNA): TGCAGTGCTAGAGCCGCGGCGGGGGCGAAATTACCCTACGAGCAGTACTTC.

This clonotype was picked up many times. The chain combines TRBV29-1 with TRBJ2-1, with 10 bases identical to TRBD2. Per the germline V gene, CDR1 is SQVTM and CDR2 is ANQGSEA. CDR3 size: 17 residues. Trimming cost V 2 bases and J 7 bases; bases outside gene matches: 14. The CDR3 DNA follows: TGCAGCGTTGAACAAGAAGCGCTAGCGGGAGTTTGGAATGAGCAGTTCTTC. Translating it yields CSVEQEALAGVWNEQFF.

This clonotype was counted many times. This rearrangement joins TRBV20-1 to TRBJ2-3; a weak D match, TRBD2 (5 bases). This CDR3 has 14 residues. Trimming stripped 3 bases from V and 2 bases from J, with 12 bases between. Germline V gene data show CDR1 as DFQATT and CDR2 as SNEGSKA (reference sequence). The CDR3 nucleotides read TGCAGTGCTAGTTTGGGAGCAGACACAGATACGCAGTATTTT. It specifies CSASLGADTDTQYF.

This clonotype was seen ten or more times. J is TRBJ1-1 and V is TRBV5-1, with TRBD1 matching over 7 bases. The CDR3 has 15 residues. CDR1 is SGHRS, CDR2 YFSETQ, per germline. V dropped 5 bases and J dropped 0; count of bases not matched to a gene: 7. In nucleotides, the CDR3 is TGCGCCAGCAGATTTACAGGGGCGATGAACACTGAAGCTTTCTTT. Amino acid sequence: CASRFTGAMNTEAFF.